This is a list of T cell receptor beta chains from one sample in a study of blood T cell repertoires in COVID-19. Clones were sequenced by immunoSEQ multiplex PCR, and TCRdb holds only the in-frame ones, with some missing. This table holds 65,000 to 90,000 clones, around 77% found once. Input material: peripheral blood. The source is a man between 65 and 85 years old with COVID-19, enrolled during active disease. CDR3s include the opening cysteine and the closing phenylalanine or tryptophan. A D gene is named only where the DNA matches it firmly. Clone sizes are given selectively: once, few, many, or a class where the clone is expanded.

D gene,CDR3 length,clone size,V gene,J gene,CDR3 DNA,CDR3 protein
TRBD1,14,-,TRBV25-1,TRBJ1-5,TGTGCCAGCAGTGAAAGACAGGGGACGCGGCCCCAGCATTTT,CASSERQGTRPQHF
-,13,-,TRBV28,TRBJ2-2,TGTGCCAGCGTGGGGACTAACACCGGGGAGCTGTTTTTT,CASVGTNTGELFF
TRBD1,15,-,TRBV19,TRBJ1-2,TGTGCCAGTAGTTGGATGCCGGGACAGACCTATGGCTACACCTTC,CASSWMPGQTYGYTF
-,11,many,TRBV3-1/TRBV3-2,TRBJ2-1,TGTGCCAGCAGCTTTGGGACACAGCAGTTCTTC,CASSFGTQQFF
-,14,once,TRBV28,TRBJ2-7,TGTGCCAGCAGTCCCCAGACAGGTCCCTACGAGCAGTACTTC,CASSPQTGPYEQYF
-,16,-,TRBV7-2,TRBJ2-2,TGTGCCAGCAGCCTCGACAGCACACGAGACACCGGGGAGCTGTTTTTT,CASSLDSTRDTGELFF
-,12,few,TRBV7-2,TRBJ1-1,TGTGCCAGCAGGAGCGTTGGGTTTGAAGCTTTCTTT,CASRSVGFEAFF
-,16,-,TRBV4-2,TRBJ1-3,TGTGCCAGCAGCCAATCGGACTCAAGCTCTGGAAACACCATATATTTT,CASSQSDSSSGNTIYF
TRBD1,13,-,TRBV6-2/TRBV6-3,TRBJ2-7,TGTGCCAGCAGCGACAGGGTACTCTACGAGCAGTACTTC,CASSDRVLYEQYF
-,15,once,TRBV7-2,TRBJ1-5,TGTGCCAGCAGCAGACAGGCCTTTGACAATCAGCCCCAGCATTTT,CASSRQAFDNQPQHF
TRBD2,15,once,TRBV7-3,TRBJ2-3,TGTGCCAGCAGCGTCAGCGGGAGGGCCACAGATACGCAGTATTTT,CASSVSGRATDTQYF
-,15,-,TRBV24-1,TRBJ1-2,TGTGCCACCAGTGATTCGACAGGTTGGGGGATGGGCTACACCTTC,CATSDSTGWGMGYTF
TRBD1,13,-,TRBV5-1,TRBJ1-5,TGCGCCAGCAGCACGACAGGGGATCAGCCCCAGCATTTT,CASSTTGDQPQHF
-,17,-,TRBV5-5,TRBJ2-5,TGTGCCAGCAGCAGAACCGCCCTGGCAGGACTTCAAGAGACCCAGTACTTC,CASSRTALAGLQETQYF
TRBD2,14,-,TRBV10-3,TRBJ2-1,TGTGCCATCAAGCAGGCTAGCGGGAGTAATGAGCAGTTCTTC,CAIKQASGSNEQFF
-,14,-,TRBV7-8,TRBJ1-1,TGTGCCAGCAGCCTACAGGGTGTGAACACTGAAGCTTTCTTT,CASSLQGVNTEAFF
-,13,-,TRBV18,TRBJ2-3,TGTGCCAGCTCACGGGACACCACAGATACGCAGTATTTT,CASSRDTTDTQYF
TRBD1,16,once,TRBV28,TRBJ1-2,TGTGCCAGCAGTTTATCTAAACAGGGGTTGCACTATGGCTACACCTTC,CASSLSKQGLHYGYTF